A selection of T cell receptor beta chains follows, all from one sample in a study of shared T cell receptors in the human thymus. Sequencing used immunoSEQ multiplex PCR; TCRdb keeps in-frame clones, though not all of them. Altogether over 450,000 clones are present, approximately 80% being singletons, with the ten largest covering roughly 0.013%. This sample was shared with a second study, whose subject was human thymus T cells.

Sequencing was performed on thymocytes. Every receptor here comes from a boy under two years old with a congenital heart defect. Both conserved end residues are part of each CDR3. The D gene is left open where the match is weak. The size entry is marked missing in some rows and otherwise reads once, few, many or a size class.

CDR3 protein: CASSNPAVLNTGELFF; CDR3 DNA: TGTGCCAGCAGCAACCCAGCGGTACTTAACACCGGGGAGCTGTTTTTT; clone size: -; CDR3 length: 16; J gene: TRBJ2-2; D gene: -; V gene: TRBV21-1
CDR3 protein: CASSQVRDTENYGYTF; CDR3 DNA: TGTGCCAGCAGCCAAGTCCGGGACACTGAAAACTATGGCTACACCTTC; clone size: -; CDR3 length: 16; J gene: TRBJ1-2; D gene: -; V gene: TRBV14
CDR3 protein: CASSSPGQGEYEQYF; CDR3 DNA: TGTGCCAGCAGTTCCCCAGGACAGGGGGAGTACGAGCAGTACTTC; clone size: -; CDR3 length: 15; J gene: TRBJ2-7; D gene: TRBD1; V gene: TRBV27
CDR3 protein: CASGGGKRSTDTQYF; CDR3 DNA: TGTGCCAGCGGGGGAGGGAAGCGTAGCACAGATACGCAGTATTTT; clone size: -; CDR3 length: 15; J gene: TRBJ2-3; D gene: TRBD2; V gene: TRBV6-6
CDR3 protein: CASSQSASGTYEQYF; CDR3 DNA: TGTGCCAGCAGCCAATCCGCCAGCGGGACCTACGAGCAGTACTTC; clone size: few; CDR3 length: 15; J gene: TRBJ2-7; D gene: TRBD2; V gene: TRBV16
CDR3 protein: CASTRTGVNTEAFF; CDR3 DNA: TGTGCCAGCACCCGGACGGGAGTGAACACTGAAGCTTTCTTT; clone size: -; CDR3 length: 14; J gene: TRBJ1-1; D gene: -; V gene: TRBV27
CDR3 protein: CASSPGGRVPYGYTF; CDR3 DNA: TGTGCCAGCAGCCCGGGGGGCAGGGTCCCCTATGGCTACACCTTC; clone size: -; CDR3 length: 15; J gene: TRBJ1-2; D gene: -; V gene: TRBV6-4
CDR3 protein: CATRRVTHGEQFF; CDR3 DNA: TGTGCCACGCGCCGGGTCACACACGGGGAGCAGTTCTTC; clone size: -; CDR3 length: 13; J gene: TRBJ2-1; D gene: -; V gene: TRBV7-9
CDR3 protein: CASRGDSSDTQYF; CDR3 DNA: TGTGCCAGCAGAGGGGACAGCTCAGATACGCAGTATTTT; clone size: -; CDR3 length: 13; J gene: TRBJ2-3; D gene: TRBD1; V gene: TRBV28
CDR3 protein: CASSAPGQGLWEQYF; CDR3 DNA: TGTGCCAGCAGCGCCCCGGGACAGGGACTCTGGGAGCAGTACTTC; clone size: once; CDR3 length: 15; J gene: TRBJ2-7; D gene: TRBD1; V gene: TRBV5-4
CDR3 protein: CATSRDDRVNQPQHF; CDR3 DNA: TGTGCCACCAGCAGAGATGACAGGGTCAATCAGCCCCAGCATTTT; clone size: -; CDR3 length: 15; J gene: TRBJ1-5; D gene: TRBD1; V gene: TRBV15
CDR3 protein: CASSLEGGRASREQYF; CDR3 DNA: TGTGCCAGCAGCTTAGAGGGCGGGAGGGCCTCTCGCGAGCAGTACTTC; clone size: few; CDR3 length: 16; J gene: TRBJ2-7; D gene: TRBD2; V gene: TRBV7-9
CDR3 protein: CASSSGSRYEQYF; CDR3 DNA: TGTGCCAGCAGTTCTGGGAGTAGGTACGAGCAGTACTTC; clone size: -; CDR3 length: 13; J gene: TRBJ2-7; D gene: -; V gene: TRBV27
CDR3 protein: CASAAGAEENQPQHF; CDR3 DNA: TGTGCCAGCGCGGCTGGGGCAGAGGAGAATCAGCCCCAGCATTTT; clone size: -; CDR3 length: 15; J gene: TRBJ1-5; D gene: -; V gene: TRBV6-4
CDR3 protein: CASSEGGREHTEAFF; CDR3 DNA: TGTGCCAGCAGTGAAGGGGGCAGGGAGCATACTGAAGCTTTCTTT; clone size: -; CDR3 length: 15; J gene: TRBJ1-1; D gene: -; V gene: TRBV25-1
CDR3 protein: CASGQWNTGELFF; CDR3 DNA: TGCGCCAGCGGACAGTGGAACACCGGGGAGCTGTTTTTT; clone size: once; CDR3 length: 13; J gene: TRBJ2-2; D gene: -; V gene: TRBV5-1
CDR3 protein: CASSLGGGGTEAFF; CDR3 DNA: TGTGCCAGCAGCCTGGGGGGAGGCGGTACTGAAGCTTTCTTT; clone size: -; CDR3 length: 14; J gene: TRBJ1-1; D gene: -; V gene: TRBV5-8
CDR3 protein: CASSQDITSGGAEQYF; CDR3 DNA: TGCGCCAGCAGCCAAGATATAACTAGCGGGGGGGCCGAGCAGTACTTC; clone size: -; CDR3 length: 16; J gene: TRBJ2-7; D gene: TRBD2; V gene: TRBV4-3
CDR3 protein: CASSGTGDEQYF; CDR3 DNA: TGTGCCAGCAGTGGTACAGGGGACGAGCAGTACTTC; clone size: few; CDR3 length: 12; J gene: TRBJ2-7; D gene: TRBD1; V gene: TRBV28
CDR3 protein: CSVQTGMPKLLAGGPEFF; CDR3 DNA: TGCAGCGTCCAGACAGGGATGCCCAAACTACTAGCGGGAGGGCCCGAGTTCTTC; clone size: -; CDR3 length: 18; J gene: TRBJ2-1; D gene: TRBD2; V gene: TRBV29-1
CDR3 protein: CASSPSPGQLSLNQPQHF; CDR3 DNA: TGTGCCAGCAGCCCATCCCCGGGACAGCTGTCACTTAATCAGCCCCAGCATTTT; clone size: -; CDR3 length: 18; J gene: TRBJ1-5; D gene: TRBD1; V gene: TRBV7-9